One sample yielded the 11 T cell receptor beta chains listed below, sequenced in a study of T cells in Graves' hyperthyroidism and ophthalmopathy. There were TCR beta CDR3 regions amplified from RNA transcripts. A set of HTBI primers served as the primers for a first-round RT-PCR of the TCR CDR3. TCRdb itself ran the multiplex PCR reads through MiXCR, one entry per CDR3 protein. Among a few hundred thousand distinct CDR3 sequences listed, about a sixth were seen once. Input material: blood. These receptors were taken from a woman aged 40 to 50 with Graves' ophthalmopathy.

This clonotype has ten or more counts. V usage is TRBV6-1 and J usage is TRBJ1-6; 7 positions match TRBD1. V lost 7 bases, J lost 4 bases, and 10 bases stayed unmatched. This CDR3 region has 16 residues. Per germline, CDR1 MNHNS and CDR2 SASEGT. This CDR3 is CASKRATGNYNSPLHF. The CDR3 DNA reads as TGTGCCAGCAAGAGGGCGACAGGGAATTATAATTCACCCCTCCACTTT.

This clonotype occurred a few times. For the CDR3, the DNA is TGTGCCAGCAGAATGGGACAGGGGGCCTACGAGCAGTACTTC. Its translation is CASRMGQGAYEQYF. This chain connects TRBV12-3 or TRBV12-4 to TRBJ2-7; 11 nucleotides line up with TRBD1. The CDR3 contains 14 residues. Germline trimming cut 6 bases from V and 2 bases from J; bases unmatched to any gene: 3.

In its sample, this clonotype was seen once. Being one base from a much bigger clone, this may be a read error. The V and J genes are TRBV27 and TRBJ2-7; 8 nucleotides agree with TRBD1. The CDR3 runs to 14 residues. The trim removed 4 bases at V and 3 bases at J, leaving 5 bases unmatched. Germline lookup yields CDR1 MNHEY and CDR2 SMNVEV (reference sequence). CDR3 nucleotide sequence: TGTGCCAGCAGTTCCGAGACAGGGGACTACGAGCAGTACTTC. This codes for CASSSETGDYEQYF.

This clonotype was seen ten or more times. At one of its ends the junction is not consistent with the germline gene, which may arise from a read error. The V and J genes are TRBV12-3 or TRBV12-4 and TRBJ2-7; D remains unclear. The CDR3 totals 11 residues. CDR3 in DNA: TGTGCCAGCAGTGTACAGAACGAGCAGTGCTTC. This encodes CASSVQNEQCF.

This clonotype has a count of ten or more. The V call is TRBV11-2, the J call TRBJ2-7; weak D call: TRBD1 (6 bases). The V and J ends lost 7 bases and 0 bases respectively, with 16 bases between them. This CDR3 has 15 residues. Germline CDR1 SGHAT, CDR2 FQNNGV. The CDR3 coding sequence is TGTGCCAGCACCGCACAGGGACAAAGCTCCTACGAGCAGTACTTC. Protein sequence: CASTAQGQSSYEQYF.

The sample holds many counts of this clonotype. This rearrangement joins TRBV10-2 to TRBJ1-3; D not resolved. Germline V gene lookup returns CDR1 WSHSY and CDR2 SAAADI. The CDR3 has 12 residues. Between the trimmed V and J ends, which lost 6 bases and 9 bases, there was a span of 12 bases. CDR3 protein: CASSALESTIYF. CDR3 bases: TGCGCCAGCAGCGCCCTGGAAAGCACCATATATTTT.

J is TRBJ1-1 and V is TRBV6-1, with 10 bases matching TRBD1. V shed 7 bases, J shed 6 bases, and the junction held 5 bases outside the gene matches. Per germline, CDR1 MNHNS and CDR2 SASEGT. There are 13 residues in the CDR3. This chain's CDR3 is CASTRDRGPEAFF. CDR3 bases: TGTGCCAGCACCCGTGACAGGGGGCCTGAAGCTTTCTTT.

This clonotype was seen many times. The CDR3 DNA is TGTGCCAGCAGTTACAACAAGGGGGGGGTCACAGATACGCAGTATTTT. It specifies CASSYNKGGVTDTQYF. The chain combines TRBV6-5 with TRBJ2-3, with a tentative D call TRBD2 (7 bases). The CDR3 totals 16 residues. CDR1 and CDR2 from the germline V gene are MNHEY and SVGAGI. The V and J ends lost 2 bases and 2 bases respectively, with 14 bases between them.

Many counts were recorded for this clonotype. The rearrangement links TRBV20-1 to TRBJ1-5; unclear D gene. Trimming took 6 bases from V and 0 from J, leaving 9 bases between them. The CDR3 covers 13 residues. Germline CDR1 and CDR2: DFQATT and SNEGSKA (reference sequence). CDR3 nucleotides: TGCAGTGCGTGGGAGGATAGCAATCAGCCCCAGCATTTT. The encoded protein is CSAWEDSNQPQHF.

Only a few counts were recorded for this clonotype. CDR3 bases: TGCGCCAGCAGCCGGGACAAAGCGAACACCGGGGAGCTGTTTTTT. It encodes CASSRDKANTGELFF. The chain has TRBV5-1 and TRBJ2-2, with D perhaps matching TRBD1 (6 bases). This CDR3 contains 15 residues. With 4 bases removed from V and 0 bases from J, the gap between germline ends came to 10 bases. From germline, CDR1 is SGHRS and CDR2 YFSETQ.

This clonotype has a count of ten or more. The rearrangement links TRBV27 to TRBJ2-3; tentative D call: TRBD2 (7 bases). The CDR3 length is 15 residues. Germline lookup yields CDR1 MNHEY and CDR2 SMNVEV (reference sequence). Trimming took 4 bases from V and 5 from J, leaving 16 bases between them. CDR3 region: CASSSQQGGLDTQYF. The CDR3 nucleotides read TGTGCCAGCAGTTCCCAACAGGGAGGGCTAGATACGCAGTATTTT.